This T cell receptor (beta chain) came from a study of blood T cell repertoires in COVID-19. Across the whole study: Material from acute and convalescent COVID-19 was sourced from the United States, Italy and Spain. In each case, the material was cDNA or gDNA derived from T cells, B-cell-depleted T cells, or PBMCs.

V lost 1 base, J lost 1 base, and 8 bases lay in between. Germline-derived CDR1 and CDR2 are LNHDA and SQIVND (reference sequence). The CDR3 runs 15 residues. Original methodology: Estimates of nucleated cell counts were drawn from the amplification of reference gene primers. Measured with immunoSEQ multiplex PCR; TCRdb has only the in-frame clones, and not every one. V and J calls and clone size follow that table, whereas D and trimming were derived from the DNA. The table shows 280,000 or so clones, with approximately 86% occurring only once. The receptor comes from a man in his late teens or twenties with active or convalescent COVID-19. The sequencing input was peripheral blood. The chain joins TRBV19 to TRBJ2-1; D uncertain. The CDR3 DNA reads TGTGCCAGTAGTATAGCAGGTTGGTCCTACAATGAGCAGTTCTTC. Amino acid sequence: CASSIAGWSYNEQFF.